A single sample is the source of the 11 T cell receptor beta chains below, sequenced in a study of shared clonotypes between healthy human individuals. CD8 cells classed as naive were CD45RO-negative and positively selected for CCR7, excluding terminally differentiated effector memory CD45RA+ cells. Some clones are missing from TCRdb's copy, which holds only in-frame ones; the method was immunoSEQ multiplex PCR. The sample holds about 2.1 million clones, 93% seen once. The sample was naive CD8+ T cells from PBMCs. These receptors originate from a young man in good health. Some clones in this sample may be carry-over from other donors' samples.

The table lists this clone with a count of one. V gene TRBV27 combines with J gene TRBJ2-2, with D unresolved. V dropped 5 bases and J dropped 1 base, with 14 bases sitting between them. The CDR3 is 16 amino acids. From germline, CDR1 is MNHEY and CDR2 SMNVEV (reference sequence). CDR3 coding DNA: TGTGCCAGCAGTCCCCCACGGCGATTGAACACCGGGGAGCTGTTTTTT. Translation: CASSPPRRLNTGELFF.

The chain combines TRBV2 with TRBJ2-2, with TRBD2 as a possible D gene (6 bases). The CDR3 is 15 amino acids. Germline lookup yields CDR1 SNHLY and CDR2 FYNNEI. Trimming removed 0 bases at V and 9 bases at J, with 14 bases between. CDR3 in DNA: TGTGCCAGCAGTGAAGCTGCGGTCGCGGGAAGGGAGCTGTTTTTT. As protein: CASSEAAVAGRELFF.

This chain uses TRBV27 with TRBJ2-1; 7 bases line up with TRBD1. V shed 1 base and J 6 bases; nucleotides not matched to a gene: 3. Germline assignment: CDR1 MNHEY and CDR2 SMNVEV (reference sequence). The CDR3 runs 14 residues. CDR3: CASSLLRQGNEQFF. The CDR3 coding sequence is TGTGCCAGCAGTTTATTGAGACAGGGCAATGAGCAGTTCTTC.

The V call is TRBV5-8, the J call TRBJ2-3; maybe TRBD1 (6 bases). Germline assignment: CDR1 SGHTS and CDR2 YDEGEE. The CDR3 has 15 amino acids. Trimming removed 3 bases at V and 0 bases at J, with 11 bases between. CDR3 sequence reads: CASSSGTLSTDTQYF. The CDR3 DNA sequence: TGTGCCAGCAGCTCCGGGACACTAAGCACAGATACGCAGTATTTT.

The chain recombines TRBV4-1 with TRBJ2-1, with D perhaps given as TRBD1 or TRBD2 (5 bases each). The CDR3 runs 16 residues. V dropped 1 base and J dropped 0 bases, with 10 bases sitting between them. Germline values: CDR1 MGHRA, CDR2 YSYEKL. The CDR3 is CASSQVGPSSYNEQFF. CDR3 sequence (DNA): TGCGCCAGCAGCCAAGTGGGACCGAGCTCCTACAATGAGCAGTTCTTC.

This clone was counted a single time. The rearrangement uses TRBV5-5 and TRBJ2-7; D may be TRBD2 (6 bases). Trimming removed 2 bases from V and 4 bases from J, with 13 bases in between. Germline loops: CDR1 SGHKS, CDR2 YYEKEE (reference sequence). The CDR3 totals 14 residues. The CDR3 region has the DNA TGTGCCAGCAGCTTCGTCGGAGGGCGTTACGAGCAGTACTTC. Residues: CASSFVGGRYEQYF.

This chain joins TRBV27 and TRBJ2-2; 7 bases align to TRBD2. There are 15 residues in the CDR3. CDR1 and CDR2 (germline): MNHEY, SMNVEV (reference sequence). V lost 6 bases and J lost 6; bases outside the gene matches: 10. The DNA of the CDR3 is TGTGCCAGCAGCCCACCGGGGGGAGGCGCCGGGGAGCTGTTTTTT. This translates into CASSPPGGGAGELFF.

This chain connects TRBV5-1 to TRBJ2-1, with 11 bases lining up with TRBD2. Per the germline V gene, CDR1 is SGHRS and CDR2 is YFSETQ. V shed 4 bases, J shed 6 bases, and the junction held 6 bases outside the gene matches. The CDR3 covers 15 residues. The CDR3 sequence is CASSIGLAGSNEQFF. In nucleotides, the CDR3 is TGCGCCAGCAGCATTGGACTAGCGGGTTCCAATGAGCAGTTCTTC.

V usage is TRBV14 and J usage is TRBJ1-2, with 8 bases matching TRBD1. The CDR3 has 15 residues. Germline loops: CDR1 SGHDN, CDR2 FVKESK. The trim removed 1 base at V and 4 bases at J, leaving 5 bases unmatched. This CDR3 reads CASSQVRTGFYGYTF. The DNA for the CDR3 is TGTGCCAGCAGCCAAGTCAGGACAGGGTTCTATGGCTACACCTTC.

The rearrangement joins TRBV29-1 to TRBJ2-7, with a tentative D call TRBD1 (6 bases). The V gene lost 7 bases and the J gene lost 2 bases, with 12 bases spanning the gap. CDR1 is SQVTM, CDR2 ANQGSEA, per germline. This CDR3 spans 12 amino acids. Here the CDR3 reads CSARTAPYEQYF. In DNA form, the CDR3 reads TGCAGCGCGAGGACAGCCCCCTACGAGCAGTACTTC.

The V and J genes are TRBV28 and TRBJ2-7; 11 nucleotides line up with TRBD2. The germline gives CDR1 MDHEN, CDR2 SYDVKM. There are 17 residues in the CDR3. The V gene end was trimmed by 2 bases and the J gene end by 0 bases; junction bases not matched to a gene: 6. CDR3 sequence reads: CASSLGSGRVSSYEQYF. DNA of the CDR3: TGTGCCAGCAGTTTAGGTAGCGGGAGGGTTAGCTCCTACGAGCAGTACTTC.